One T cell receptor (beta chain) is described in this entry. These data originate in a study of PD-1 blockade in classical Hodgkin lymphoma. Trimming took off 6 bases at V and 3 bases at J, with 15 bases between the two ends. Germline values: CDR1 MNHEY, CDR2 SVGAGI. The CDR3 consists of 15 residues. This table comes from immunoSEQ multiplex PCR, and its TCRdb copy is limited to in-frame clones, with some not included. The sample yields about 1,800 clones, approximately 80% seen once. Time point meaning: cycle 4 day 1 (C4D1), after less than 7 weeks of nivolumab. The patients all showed relapse after autologous stem cell transplantation, while their brentuximab vedotin exposure varied. Using magnetic negative selection, the CD4+ T cells were separated out of thawed PBMCs. Best responses were complete response, partial response or progressive disease.

This clonotype was obtained from a human donor with classical Hodgkin lymphoma. The sequencing used CD4+ T cells from blood, collected before the fourth cycle of nivolumab. The chain couples TRBV6-5 to TRBJ2-1; D might be TRBD1 (5 bases). CDR3 sequence reads: CASSPPPGFYNEQFF. The CDR3 bases are TGTGCCAGCAGCCCCCCCCCAGGGTTCTACAATGAGCAGTTCTTC.